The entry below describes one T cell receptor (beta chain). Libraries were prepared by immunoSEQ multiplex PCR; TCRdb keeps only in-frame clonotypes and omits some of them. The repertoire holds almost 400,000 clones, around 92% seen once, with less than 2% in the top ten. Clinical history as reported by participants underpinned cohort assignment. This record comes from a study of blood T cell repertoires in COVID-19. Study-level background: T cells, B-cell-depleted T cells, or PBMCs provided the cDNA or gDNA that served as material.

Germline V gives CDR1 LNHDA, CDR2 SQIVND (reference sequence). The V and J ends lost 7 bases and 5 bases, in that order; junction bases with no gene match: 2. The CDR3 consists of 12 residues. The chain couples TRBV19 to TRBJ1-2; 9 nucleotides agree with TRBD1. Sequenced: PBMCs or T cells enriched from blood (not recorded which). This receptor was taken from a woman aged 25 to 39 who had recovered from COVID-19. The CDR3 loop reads CASMGQGYGYTF. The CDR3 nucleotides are TGTGCCAGTATGGGACAGGGATATGGCTACACCTTC.